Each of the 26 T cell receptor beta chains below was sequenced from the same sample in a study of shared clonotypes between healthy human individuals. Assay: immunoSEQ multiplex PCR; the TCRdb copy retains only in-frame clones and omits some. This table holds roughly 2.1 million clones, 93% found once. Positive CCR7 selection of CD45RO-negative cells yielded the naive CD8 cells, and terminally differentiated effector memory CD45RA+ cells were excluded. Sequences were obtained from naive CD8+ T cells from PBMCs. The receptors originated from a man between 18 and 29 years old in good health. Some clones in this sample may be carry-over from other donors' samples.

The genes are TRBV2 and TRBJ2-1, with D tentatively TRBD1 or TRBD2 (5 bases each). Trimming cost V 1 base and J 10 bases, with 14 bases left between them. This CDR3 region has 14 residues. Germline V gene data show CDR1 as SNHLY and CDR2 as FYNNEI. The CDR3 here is CASSEGDRREEQFF. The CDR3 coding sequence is TGTGCCAGCAGTGAAGGGGACCGCCGTGAGGAGCAGTTCTTC.

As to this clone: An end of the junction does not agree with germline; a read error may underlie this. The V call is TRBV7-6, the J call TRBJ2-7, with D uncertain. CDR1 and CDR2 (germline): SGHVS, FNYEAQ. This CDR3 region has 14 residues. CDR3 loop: CASSLGLISHEQYF. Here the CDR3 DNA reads TGTGCCAGCAGCTTAGGGTTGATCTCCCACGAGCAGTACTTC.

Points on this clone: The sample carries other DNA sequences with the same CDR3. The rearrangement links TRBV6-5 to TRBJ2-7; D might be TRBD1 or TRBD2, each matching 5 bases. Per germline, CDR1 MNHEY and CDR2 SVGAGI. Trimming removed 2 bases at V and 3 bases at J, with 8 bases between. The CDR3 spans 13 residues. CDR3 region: CASSYAGSYEQYF. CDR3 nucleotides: TGTGCCAGCAGTTACGCAGGGAGCTACGAGCAGTACTTC.

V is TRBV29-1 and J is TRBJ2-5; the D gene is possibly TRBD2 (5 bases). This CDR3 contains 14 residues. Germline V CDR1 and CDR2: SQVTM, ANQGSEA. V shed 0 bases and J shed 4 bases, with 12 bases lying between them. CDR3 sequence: CSVEDWRTGETQYF. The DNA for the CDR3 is TGCAGCGTTGAAGATTGGAGGACGGGAGAGACCCAGTACTTC.

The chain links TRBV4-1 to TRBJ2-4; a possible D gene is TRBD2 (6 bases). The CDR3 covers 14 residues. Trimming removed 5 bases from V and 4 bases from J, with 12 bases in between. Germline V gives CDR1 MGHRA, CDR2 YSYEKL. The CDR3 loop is CASSVPGGKNIQYF. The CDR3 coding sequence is TGCGCCAGCAGCGTACCTGGGGGGAAAAACATTCAGTACTTC.

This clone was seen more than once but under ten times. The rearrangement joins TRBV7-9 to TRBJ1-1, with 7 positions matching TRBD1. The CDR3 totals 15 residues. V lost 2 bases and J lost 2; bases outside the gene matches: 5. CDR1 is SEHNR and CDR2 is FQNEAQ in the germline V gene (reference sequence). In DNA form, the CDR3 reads TGTGCCAGCAGCTTAAAGCAGGGGGTTAACACTGAAGCTTTCTTT. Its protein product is CASSLKQGVNTEAFF.

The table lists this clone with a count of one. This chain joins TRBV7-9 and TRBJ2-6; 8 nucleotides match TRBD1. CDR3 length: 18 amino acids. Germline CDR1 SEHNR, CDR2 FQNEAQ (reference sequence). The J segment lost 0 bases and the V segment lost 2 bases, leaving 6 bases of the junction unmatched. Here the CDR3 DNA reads TGTGCCAGCAGCTTAAGAGACAGGGGTTACTCTGGGGCCAACGTCCTGACTTTC. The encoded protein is CASSLRDRGYSGANVLTF.

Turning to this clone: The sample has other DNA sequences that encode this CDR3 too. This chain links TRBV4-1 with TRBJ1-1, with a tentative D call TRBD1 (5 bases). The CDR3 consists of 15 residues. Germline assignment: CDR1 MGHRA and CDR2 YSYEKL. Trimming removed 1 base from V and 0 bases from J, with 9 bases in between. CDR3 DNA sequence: TGCGCCAGCAGCCAAGTGGGGGGACTGAACACTGAAGCTTTCTTT. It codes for CASSQVGGLNTEAFF.

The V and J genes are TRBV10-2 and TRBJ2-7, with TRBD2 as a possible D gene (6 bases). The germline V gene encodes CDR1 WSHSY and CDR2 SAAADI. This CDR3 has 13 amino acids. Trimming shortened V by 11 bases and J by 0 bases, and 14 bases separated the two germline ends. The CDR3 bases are TGCGCCGCCTGGGCCGGGGGCTCCTACGAGCAGTACTTC. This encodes CAAWAGGSYEQYF.

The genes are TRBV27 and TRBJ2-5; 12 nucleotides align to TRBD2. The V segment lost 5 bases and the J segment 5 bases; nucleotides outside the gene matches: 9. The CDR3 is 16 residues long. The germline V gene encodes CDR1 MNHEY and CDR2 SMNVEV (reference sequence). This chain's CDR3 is CASSKRLAGEVETQYF. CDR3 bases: TGTGCCAGCAGTAAGAGACTAGCGGGAGAGGTGGAGACCCAGTACTTC.

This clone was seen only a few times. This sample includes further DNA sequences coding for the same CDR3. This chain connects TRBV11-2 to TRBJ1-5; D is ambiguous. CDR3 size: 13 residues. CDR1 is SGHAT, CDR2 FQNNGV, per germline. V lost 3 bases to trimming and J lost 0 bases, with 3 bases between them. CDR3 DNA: TGTGCCAGCAGCTTGCATAGCAATCAGCCCCAGCATTTT. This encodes CASSLHSNQPQHF.

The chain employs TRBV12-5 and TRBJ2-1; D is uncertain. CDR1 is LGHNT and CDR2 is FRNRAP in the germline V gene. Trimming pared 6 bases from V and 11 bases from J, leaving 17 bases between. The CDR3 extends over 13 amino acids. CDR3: CASGLALETKQFF. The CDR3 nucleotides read TGTGCTAGTGGCTTAGCCCTAGAAACTAAGCAGTTCTTC.

The CDR3 here is CASSSRTSGTADTQYF. The CDR3 DNA reads as TGTGCCAGCAGCTCCCGGACTAGCGGGACGGCAGATACGCAGTATTTT. The chain employs TRBV13 and TRBJ2-3; 12 bases are a match to TRBD2. CDR1 PRHDT and CDR2 FYEKMQ come from the germline V gene (reference sequence). The junction had 6 bases not matched to a gene; V was cut back by 4 bases and J by 4 bases. The CDR3 is made up of 16 amino acids.

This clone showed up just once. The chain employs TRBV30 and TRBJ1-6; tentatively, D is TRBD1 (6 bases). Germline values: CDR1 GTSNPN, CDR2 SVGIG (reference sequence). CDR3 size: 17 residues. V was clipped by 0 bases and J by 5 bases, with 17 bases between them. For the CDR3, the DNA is TGTGCCTGGAGTGTACTGTATTCAGGGGCCAATAATTCACCCCTCCACTTT. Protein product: CAWSVLYSGANNSPLHF.

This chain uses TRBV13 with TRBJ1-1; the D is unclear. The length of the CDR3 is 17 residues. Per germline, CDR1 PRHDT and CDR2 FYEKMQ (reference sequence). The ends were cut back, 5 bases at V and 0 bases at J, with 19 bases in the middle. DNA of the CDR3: TGTGCCAGCAGCACAACGCCGACACGGCGAATGAACACTGAAGCTTTCTTT. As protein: CASSTTPTRRMNTEAFF.

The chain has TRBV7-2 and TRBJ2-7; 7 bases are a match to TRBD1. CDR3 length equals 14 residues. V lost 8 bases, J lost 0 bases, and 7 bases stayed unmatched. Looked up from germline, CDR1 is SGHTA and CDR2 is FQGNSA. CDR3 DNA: TGTGCCAGCCAGGGGGACCCTCTCTCCTACGAGCAGTACTTC. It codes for CASQGDPLSYEQYF.

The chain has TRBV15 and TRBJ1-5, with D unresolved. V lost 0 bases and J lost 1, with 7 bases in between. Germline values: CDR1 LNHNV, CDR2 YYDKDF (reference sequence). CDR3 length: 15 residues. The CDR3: CATSRDRVSNQPQHF. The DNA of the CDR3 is TGTGCCACCAGCAGAGATCGAGTGAGCAATCAGCCCCAGCATTTT.

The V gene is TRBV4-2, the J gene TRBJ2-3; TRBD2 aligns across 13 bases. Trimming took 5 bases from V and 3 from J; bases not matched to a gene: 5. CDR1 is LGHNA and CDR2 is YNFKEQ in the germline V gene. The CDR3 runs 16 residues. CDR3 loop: CASSTGLAGVTDTQYF. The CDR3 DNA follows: TGTGCCAGCAGCACCGGACTAGCGGGAGTGACAGATACGCAGTATTTT.

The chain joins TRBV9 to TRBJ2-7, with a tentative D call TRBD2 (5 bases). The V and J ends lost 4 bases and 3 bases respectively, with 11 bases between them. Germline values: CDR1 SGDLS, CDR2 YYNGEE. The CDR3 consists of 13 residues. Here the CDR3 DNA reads TGTGCCAGCAGCCTCGGACTTTACTACGAGCAGTACTTC. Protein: CASSLGLYYEQYF.

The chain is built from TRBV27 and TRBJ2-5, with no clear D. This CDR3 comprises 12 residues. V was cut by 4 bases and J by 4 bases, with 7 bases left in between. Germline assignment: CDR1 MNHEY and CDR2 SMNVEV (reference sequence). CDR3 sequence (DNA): TGTGCCAGCAGTTCTCGCCGAGAGACCCAGTACTTC. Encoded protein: CASSSRRETQYF.

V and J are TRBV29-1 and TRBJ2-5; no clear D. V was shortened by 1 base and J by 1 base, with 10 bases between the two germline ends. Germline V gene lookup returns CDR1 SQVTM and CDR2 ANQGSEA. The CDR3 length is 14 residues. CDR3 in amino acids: CSVEGSSFQETQYF. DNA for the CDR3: TGCAGCGTTGAAGGGTCCAGTTTCCAAGAGACCCAGTACTTC.

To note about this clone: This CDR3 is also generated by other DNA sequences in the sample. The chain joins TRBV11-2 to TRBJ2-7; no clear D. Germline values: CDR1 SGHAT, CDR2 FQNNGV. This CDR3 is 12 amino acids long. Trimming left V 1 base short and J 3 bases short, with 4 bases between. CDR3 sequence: CASSLGSYEQYF. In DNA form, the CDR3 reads TGTGCCAGCAGCTTAGGCAGCTACGAGCAGTACTTC. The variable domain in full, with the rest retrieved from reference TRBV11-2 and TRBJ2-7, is EAGVAQSPRYKIIEKRQSVAFWCNPISGHATLYWYQQILGQGPKLLIQFQNNGVVDDSQLPKDRFSAERLKGVDSTLKIQPAKLEDSAVYLCASSLGSYEQYFGPGTRLTVT.

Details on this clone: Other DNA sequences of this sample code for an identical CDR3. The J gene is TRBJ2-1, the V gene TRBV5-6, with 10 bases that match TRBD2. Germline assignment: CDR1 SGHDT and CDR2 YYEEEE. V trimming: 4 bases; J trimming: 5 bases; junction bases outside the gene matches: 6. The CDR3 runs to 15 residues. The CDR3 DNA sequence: TGTGCCAGCAGCCCGAGCGGGAGGGCCGACAATGAGCAGTTCTTC. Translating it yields CASSPSGRADNEQFF. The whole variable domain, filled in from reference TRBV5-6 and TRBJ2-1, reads DAGVTQSPTHLIKTRGQQVTLRCSPKSGHDTVSWYQQALGQGPQFIFQYYEEEERQRGNFPDRFSGHQFPNYSSELNVNALLLGDSALYLCASSPSGRADNEQFFGPGTRLTVL.

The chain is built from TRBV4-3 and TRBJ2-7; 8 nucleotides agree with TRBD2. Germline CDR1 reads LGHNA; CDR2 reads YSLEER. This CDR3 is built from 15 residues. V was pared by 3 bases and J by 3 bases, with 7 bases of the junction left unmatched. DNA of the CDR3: TGCGCCAGCAGCCACGGGACTAGGGCTCTCTACGAGCAGTACTTC. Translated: CASSHGTRALYEQYF.

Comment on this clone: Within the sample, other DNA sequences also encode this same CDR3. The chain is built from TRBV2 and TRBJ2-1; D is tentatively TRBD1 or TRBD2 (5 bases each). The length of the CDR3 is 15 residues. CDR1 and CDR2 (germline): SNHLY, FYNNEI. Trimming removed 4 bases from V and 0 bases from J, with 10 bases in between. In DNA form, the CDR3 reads TGTGCCAGCAGTGCCTCAGGGAGCTCCTACAATGAGCAGTTCTTC. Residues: CASSASGSSYNEQFF.

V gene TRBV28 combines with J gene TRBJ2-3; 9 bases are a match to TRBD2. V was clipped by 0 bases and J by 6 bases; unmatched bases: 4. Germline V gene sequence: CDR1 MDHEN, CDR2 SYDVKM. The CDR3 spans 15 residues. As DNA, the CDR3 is TGTGCCAGCAGTTTATGGACTAGCGGATTTGATACGCAGTATTTT. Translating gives CASSLWTSGFDTQYF.